This TCR beta chain stems from a study of cytotoxic CD8 clonotypes in ibrutinib-treated CLL. Study-wide context: Recorded responses included approximately 25 partial and 2 complete; following median about 68 months, roughly 15 stayed remitted and roughly twelve progressed.

Target depth was 1 in 200,000 to 1 in 1 million T cells, about 10x per clonotype. Measured with immunoSEQ multiplex PCR; TCRdb has only the in-frame clones, and not every one. Of around 200,000 clones in the sample, approximately 70% were seen once. General observations from the study: Contraction or stability on treatment was seen for public clonotypes, which were uncommon.

The CDR3 spans 13 residues. V dropped 1 base and J dropped 5; count of bases not matched to a gene: 2. Germline loops: CDR1 SGDLS, CDR2 YYNGEE. As for this clone: Its antigen remains unidentified.

This specimen was PBMCs, taken after 12 months of ibrutinib treatment. The rearrangement uses TRBV9 and TRBJ1-1; 7 positions match TRBD1. The sequence was collected from a human donor with chronic lymphocytic leukemia. CDR3 in amino acids: CASSVIQGTEAFF. CDR3 coding DNA: TGTGCCAGCAGCGTAATACAGGGGACTGAAGCTTTCTTT. Full variable domain (remainder filled in from reference TRBV9 and TRBJ1-1): DSGVTQTPKHLITATGQRVTLRCSPRSGDLSVYWYQQSLDQGLQFLIQYYNGEERAKGNILERFSAQQFPDLHSELNLSSLELGDSALYFCASSVIQGTEAFFGQGTRLTVV.